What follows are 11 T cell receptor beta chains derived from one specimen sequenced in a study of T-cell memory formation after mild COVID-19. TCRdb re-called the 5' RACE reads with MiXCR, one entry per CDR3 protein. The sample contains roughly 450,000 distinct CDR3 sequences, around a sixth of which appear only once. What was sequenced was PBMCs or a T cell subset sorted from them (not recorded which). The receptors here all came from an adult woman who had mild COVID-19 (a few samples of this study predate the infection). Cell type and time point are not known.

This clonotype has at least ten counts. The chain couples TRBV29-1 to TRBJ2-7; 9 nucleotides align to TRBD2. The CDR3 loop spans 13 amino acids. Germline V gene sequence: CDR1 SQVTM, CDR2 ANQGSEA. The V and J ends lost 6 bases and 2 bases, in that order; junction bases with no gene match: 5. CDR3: CSVRTSAAYEQYF. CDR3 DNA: TGCAGCGTCCGGACTAGCGCCGCCTACGAGCAGTACTTC.

The CDR3 sequence: CASSPFFAGGNTDTQYF. CDR3 DNA sequence: TGTGCCAGCAGTCCCTTCTTTGCGGGAGGGAACACAGATACGCAGTATTTT. This chain links TRBV28 with TRBJ2-3, with TRBD2 identical over 9 bases. Losses at the gene ends were 5 bases for V and 2 bases for J; bases not matched to a gene: 11. The CDR3 has 17 residues. Looked up from germline, CDR1 is MDHEN and CDR2 is SYDVKM.

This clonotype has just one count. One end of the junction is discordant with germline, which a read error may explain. The CDR3: CSASLTTSTGDTLYF. CDR3 in DNA: TGCAGTGCTAGCCTTACTACCTCTACCGGAGATACGCTGTATTTT. This chain links TRBV20-1 with TRBJ2-3; D is ambiguous. Germline V gene data show CDR1 as DFQATT and CDR2 as SNEGSKA (reference sequence). This CDR3 comprises 15 residues.

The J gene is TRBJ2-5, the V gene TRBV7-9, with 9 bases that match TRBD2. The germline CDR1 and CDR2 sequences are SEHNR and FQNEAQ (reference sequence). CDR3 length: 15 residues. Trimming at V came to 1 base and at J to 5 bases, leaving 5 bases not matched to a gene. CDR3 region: CASSLGDSGSETQYF. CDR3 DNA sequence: TGTGCCAGCAGCTTAGGTGATAGCGGGAGTGAGACCCAGTACTTC.

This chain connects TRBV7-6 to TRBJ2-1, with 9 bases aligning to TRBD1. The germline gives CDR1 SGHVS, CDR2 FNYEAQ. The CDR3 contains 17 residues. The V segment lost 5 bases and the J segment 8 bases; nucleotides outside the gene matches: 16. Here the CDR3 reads CASSARGTGQGTYEQFF. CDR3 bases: TGTGCCAGCAGCGCCCGGGGGACGGGACAGGGTACATATGAGCAGTTCTTC.

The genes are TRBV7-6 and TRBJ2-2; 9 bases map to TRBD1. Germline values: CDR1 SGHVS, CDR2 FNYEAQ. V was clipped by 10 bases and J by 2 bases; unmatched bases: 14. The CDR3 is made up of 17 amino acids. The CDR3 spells CATPRGYRGQNTGELFF. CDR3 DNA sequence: TGTGCCACCCCGAGGGGTTACAGGGGGCAAAACACCGGGGAGCTGTTTTTT.

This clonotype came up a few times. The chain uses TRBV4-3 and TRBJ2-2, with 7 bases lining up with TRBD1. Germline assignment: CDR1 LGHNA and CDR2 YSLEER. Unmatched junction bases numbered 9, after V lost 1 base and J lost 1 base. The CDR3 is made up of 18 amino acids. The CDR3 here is CASSQGDGTELNTGELFF. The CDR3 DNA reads TGCGCCAGCAGCCAAGGAGACGGGACAGAATTGAACACCGGGGAGCTGTTTTTT.

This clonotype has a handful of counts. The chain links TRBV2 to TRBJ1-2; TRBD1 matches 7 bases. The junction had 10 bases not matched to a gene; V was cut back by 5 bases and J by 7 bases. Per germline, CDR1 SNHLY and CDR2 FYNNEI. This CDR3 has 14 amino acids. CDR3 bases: TGTGCCAGCAGTCCCCAGACAGGGAAGGGTGGCTACACCTTC. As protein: CASSPQTGKGGYTF. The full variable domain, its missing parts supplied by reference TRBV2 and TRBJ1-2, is EPEVTQTPSHQVTQMGQEVILRCVPISNHLYFYWYRQILGQKVEFLVSFYNNEISEKSEIFDDQFSVERPDGSNFTLKIRSTKLEDSAMYFCASSPQTGKGGYTFGSGTRLTVV.

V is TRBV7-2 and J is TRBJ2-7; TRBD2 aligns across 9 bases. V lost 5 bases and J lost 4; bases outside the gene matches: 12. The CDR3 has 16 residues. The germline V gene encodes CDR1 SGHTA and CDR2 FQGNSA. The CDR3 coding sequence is TGTGCCAGCAGCAGAGCGGGACTAGCCTCCCGTTACGAGCAGTACTTC. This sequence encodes CASSRAGLASRYEQYF.

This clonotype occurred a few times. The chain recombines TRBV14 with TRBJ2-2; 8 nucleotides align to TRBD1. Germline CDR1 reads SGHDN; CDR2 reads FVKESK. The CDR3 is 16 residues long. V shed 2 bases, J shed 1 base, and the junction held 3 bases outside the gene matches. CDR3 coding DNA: TGTGCCAGCAGCCAACCCGGGACAGGGAACACCGGGGAGCTGTTTTTT. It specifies CASSQPGTGNTGELFF.

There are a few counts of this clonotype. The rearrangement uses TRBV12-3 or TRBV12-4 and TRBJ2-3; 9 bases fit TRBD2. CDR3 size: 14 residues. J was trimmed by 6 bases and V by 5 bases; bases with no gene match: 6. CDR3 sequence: CASSISGRGDTQYF. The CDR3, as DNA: TGTGCCAGCAGTATTAGCGGGAGAGGGGATACGCAGTATTTT.